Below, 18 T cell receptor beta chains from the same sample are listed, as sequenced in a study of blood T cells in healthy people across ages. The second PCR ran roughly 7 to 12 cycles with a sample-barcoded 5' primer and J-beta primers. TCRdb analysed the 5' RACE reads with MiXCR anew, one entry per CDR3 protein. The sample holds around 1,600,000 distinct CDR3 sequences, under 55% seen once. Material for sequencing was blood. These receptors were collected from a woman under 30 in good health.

Here the CDR3 reads CSALQGGENTEAFF. CDR3 nucleotide sequence: TGCAGTGCCCTCCAAGGGGGGGAGAACACTGAAGCTTTCTTT. This chain connects TRBV20-1 to TRBJ1-1; a possible D gene is TRBD1 (6 bases). The CDR3 extends over 14 amino acids. The germline V gene encodes CDR1 DFQATT and CDR2 SNEGSKA (reference sequence). V was shortened by 6 bases and J by 1 base, with 15 bases between the two germline ends.

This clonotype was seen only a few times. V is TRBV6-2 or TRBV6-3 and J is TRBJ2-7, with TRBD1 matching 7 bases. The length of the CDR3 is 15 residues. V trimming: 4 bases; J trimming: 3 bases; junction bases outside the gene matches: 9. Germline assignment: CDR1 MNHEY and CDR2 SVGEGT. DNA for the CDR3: TGTGCCAGCAGTTTCAGGGGGAACCATCGCTACGAGCAGTACTTC. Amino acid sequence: CASSFRGNHRYEQYF.

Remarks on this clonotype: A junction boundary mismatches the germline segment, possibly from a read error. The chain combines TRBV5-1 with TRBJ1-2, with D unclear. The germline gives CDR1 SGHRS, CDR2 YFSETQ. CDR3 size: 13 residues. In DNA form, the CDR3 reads TGCGCCGGCAGCTTCCGGCAGGAGAGTGGCTACACCTTC. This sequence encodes CAGSFRQESGYTF.

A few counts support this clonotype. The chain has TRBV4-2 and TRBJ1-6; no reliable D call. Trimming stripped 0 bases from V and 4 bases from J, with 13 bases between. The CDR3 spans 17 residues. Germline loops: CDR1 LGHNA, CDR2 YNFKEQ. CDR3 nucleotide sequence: TGTGCCAGCAGCCAAGAATTGAGGGTCGGTTATAATTCACCCCTCCACTTT. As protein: CASSQELRVGYNSPLHF.

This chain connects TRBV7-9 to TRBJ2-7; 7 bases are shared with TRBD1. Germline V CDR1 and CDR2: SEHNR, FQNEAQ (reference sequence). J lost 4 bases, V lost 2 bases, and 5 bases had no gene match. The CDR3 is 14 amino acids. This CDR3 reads CASSLKGAVYEQYF. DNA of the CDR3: TGTGCCAGCAGCTTAAAGGGGGCGGTTTACGAGCAGTACTTC.

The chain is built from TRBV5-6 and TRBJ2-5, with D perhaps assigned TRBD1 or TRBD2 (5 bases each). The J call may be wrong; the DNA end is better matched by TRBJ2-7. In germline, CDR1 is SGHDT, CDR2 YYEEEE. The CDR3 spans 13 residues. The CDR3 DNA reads TGTGCCAGCACGGGACCATCGGGCTACGAGCAGTACTTC. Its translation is CASTGPSGYEQYF.

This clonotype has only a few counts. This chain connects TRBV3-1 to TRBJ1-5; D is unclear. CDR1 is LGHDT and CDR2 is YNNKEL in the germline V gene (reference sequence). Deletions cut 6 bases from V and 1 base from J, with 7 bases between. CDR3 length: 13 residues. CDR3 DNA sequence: TGTGCCAGCAGTTCAGCCAGCAATCAGCCCCAGCATTTT. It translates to CASSSASNQPQHF.

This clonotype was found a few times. The CDR3 coding sequence is TGCGCCAGCAGCCAGGCTGTGACCGGGACTTTCTACGAGCAGTACTTC. This sequence encodes CASSQAVTGTFYEQYF. The V gene is TRBV4-3, the J gene TRBJ2-7, with a tentative D call TRBD2 (6 bases). In germline, CDR1 is LGHNA, CDR2 YSLEER. The CDR3 loop spans 16 amino acids. Deletions cut 3 bases from V and 3 bases from J, with 18 bases between.

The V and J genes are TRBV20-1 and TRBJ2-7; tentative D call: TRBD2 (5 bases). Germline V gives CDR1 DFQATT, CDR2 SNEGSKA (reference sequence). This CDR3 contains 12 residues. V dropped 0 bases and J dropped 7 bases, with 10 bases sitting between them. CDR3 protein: CSARDHGNEQYF. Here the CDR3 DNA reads TGCAGTGCTAGAGATCACGGGAATGAGCAGTACTTC.

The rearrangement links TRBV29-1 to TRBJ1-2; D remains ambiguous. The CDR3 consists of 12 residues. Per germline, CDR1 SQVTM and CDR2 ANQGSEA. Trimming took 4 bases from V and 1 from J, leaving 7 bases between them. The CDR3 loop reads CSVVWDNYGYTF. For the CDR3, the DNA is TGCAGCGTTGTTTGGGATAACTATGGCTACACCTTC. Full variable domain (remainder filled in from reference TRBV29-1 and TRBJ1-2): SAVISQKPSRDICQRGTSLTIQCQVDSQVTMMFWYRQQPGQSLTLIATANQGSEATYESGFVIDKFPISRPNLTFSTLTVSNMSPEDSSIYLCSVVWDNYGYTFGSGTRLTVV.

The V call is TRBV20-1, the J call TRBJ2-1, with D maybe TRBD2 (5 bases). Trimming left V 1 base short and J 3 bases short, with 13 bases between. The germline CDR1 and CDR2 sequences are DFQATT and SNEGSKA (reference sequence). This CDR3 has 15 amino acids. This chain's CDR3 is CSARAERRYYNEQFF. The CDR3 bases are TGCAGTGCTAGAGCGGAGCGGAGATACTACAATGAGCAGTTCTTC.

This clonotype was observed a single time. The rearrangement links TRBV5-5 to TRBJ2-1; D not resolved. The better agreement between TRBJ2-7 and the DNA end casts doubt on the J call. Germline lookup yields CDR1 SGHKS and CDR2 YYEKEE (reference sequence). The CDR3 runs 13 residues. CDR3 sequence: CASSLVAWHEQYF. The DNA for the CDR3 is TGTGCCAGCAGCTTGGTCGCCTGGCACGAGCAGTACTTC.

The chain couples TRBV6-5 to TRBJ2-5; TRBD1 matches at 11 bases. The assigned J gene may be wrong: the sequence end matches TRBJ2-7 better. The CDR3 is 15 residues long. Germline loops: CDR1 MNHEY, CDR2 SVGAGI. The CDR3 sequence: CASRAGQGAPYEQYF. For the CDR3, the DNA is TGTGCCAGCAGAGCCGGACAGGGGGCACCCTACGAGCAGTACTTC.

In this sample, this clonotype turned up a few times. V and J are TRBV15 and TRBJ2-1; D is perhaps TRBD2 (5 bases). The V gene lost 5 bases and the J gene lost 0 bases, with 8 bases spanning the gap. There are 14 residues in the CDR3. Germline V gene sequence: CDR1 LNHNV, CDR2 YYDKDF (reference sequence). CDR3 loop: CATSFGNSYNEQFF. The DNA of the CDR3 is TGTGCCACCAGCTTCGGGAACTCCTACAATGAGCAGTTCTTC.

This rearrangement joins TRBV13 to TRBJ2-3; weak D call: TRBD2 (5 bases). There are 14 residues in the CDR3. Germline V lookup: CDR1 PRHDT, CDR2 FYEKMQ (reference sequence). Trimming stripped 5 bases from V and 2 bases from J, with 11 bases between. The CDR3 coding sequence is TGTGCCAGCAGCACGAGGGTCCACACAGATACGCAGTATTTT. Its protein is CASSTRVHTDTQYF.

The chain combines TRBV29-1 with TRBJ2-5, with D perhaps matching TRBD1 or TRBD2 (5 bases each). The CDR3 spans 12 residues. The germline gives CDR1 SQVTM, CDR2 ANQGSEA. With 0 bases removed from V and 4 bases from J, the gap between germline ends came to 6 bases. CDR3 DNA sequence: TGCAGCGTTGAAGACGGGGCAGAGACCCAGTACTTC. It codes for CSVEDGAETQYF.

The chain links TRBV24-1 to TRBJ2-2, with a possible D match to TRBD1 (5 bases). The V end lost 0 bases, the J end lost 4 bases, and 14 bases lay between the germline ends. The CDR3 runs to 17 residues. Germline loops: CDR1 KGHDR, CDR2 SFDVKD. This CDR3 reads CATSDLQTRVGTGELFF. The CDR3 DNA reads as TGTGCCACCAGTGATTTGCAGACCAGGGTTGGCACCGGGGAGCTGTTTTTT.

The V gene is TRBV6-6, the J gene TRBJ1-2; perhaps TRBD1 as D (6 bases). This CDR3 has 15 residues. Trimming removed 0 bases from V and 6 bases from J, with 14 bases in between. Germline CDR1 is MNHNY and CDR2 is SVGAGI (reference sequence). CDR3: CASSYSRGGGNGYTF. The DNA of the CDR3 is TGTGCCAGCAGTTACTCTAGGGGGGGCGGTAATGGCTACACCTTC.